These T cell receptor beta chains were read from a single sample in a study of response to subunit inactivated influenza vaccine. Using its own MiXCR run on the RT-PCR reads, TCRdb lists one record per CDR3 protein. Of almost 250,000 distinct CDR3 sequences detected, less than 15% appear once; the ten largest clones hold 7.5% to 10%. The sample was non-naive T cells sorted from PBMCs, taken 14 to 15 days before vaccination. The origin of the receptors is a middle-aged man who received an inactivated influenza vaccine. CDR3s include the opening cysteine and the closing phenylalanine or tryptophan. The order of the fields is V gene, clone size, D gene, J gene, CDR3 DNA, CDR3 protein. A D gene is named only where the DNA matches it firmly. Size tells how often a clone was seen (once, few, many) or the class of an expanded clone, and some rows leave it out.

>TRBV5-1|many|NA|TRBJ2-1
TGCGCCAGCAGCCCCGACACGTCCTACAATGAGCAGTTCTTC
CASSPDTSYNEQFF
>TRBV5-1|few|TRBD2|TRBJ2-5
TGCGCCAGCAGCCTTAGCGGGGAGCGAGAGACCCAGTACTTC
CASSLSGERETQYF
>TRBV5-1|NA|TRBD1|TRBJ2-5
TGCGCCAGCAGCTTGCATGGCAGGGGGAAGGAGACCCAGTACTTC
CASSLHGRGKETQYF
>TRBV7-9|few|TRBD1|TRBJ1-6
TGTGCCAGCAGTGCCCGGGACAGATCTGTTTATTCACCCCTCCACTTT
CASSARDRSVYSPLHF
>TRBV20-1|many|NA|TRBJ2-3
TGCAGTGCTAGGGCGACTGTTACAGATACGCAGTATTTT
CSARATVTDTQYF
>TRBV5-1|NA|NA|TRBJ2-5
TGCGCCAGCAGCATTGACTCAACCCCCCTGACCCAGTACTTC
CASSIDSTPLTQYF
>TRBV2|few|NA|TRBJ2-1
TGTGCCAGAGGGAAAACGGCCCCATACAATGAGCAGTTCTTC
CARGKTAPYNEQFF
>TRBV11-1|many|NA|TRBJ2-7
TGTGCCAGCAGGCGTCAAGCGGTATCCTCCTACGAGCAGTACTTC
CASRRQAVSSYEQYF
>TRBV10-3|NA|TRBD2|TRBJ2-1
TGTGCCATCAGTGAAACTCGGGAGGGCTACAATGAGCAGTTCTTC
CAISETREGYNEQFF
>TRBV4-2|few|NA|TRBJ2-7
TGTGCCAGCAGCCAAGAATCGGTCAGCTCCTACGAGCAGTACTTC
CASSQESVSSYEQYF
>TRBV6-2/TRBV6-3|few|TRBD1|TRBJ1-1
TGTGCCAGCAGTTCAACAGGGGGTAAGGGCACTGAAGCTTTCTTT
CASSSTGGKGTEAFF
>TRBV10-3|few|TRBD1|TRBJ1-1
TGTGCCATCAGCACAGGGGGTACCACTGAAGCTTTCTTT
CAISTGGTTEAFF
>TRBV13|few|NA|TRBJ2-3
TGTGCCAGCAGCTTAGTTCAGGATCCAGATACGCAGTATTTT
CASSLVQDPDTQYF
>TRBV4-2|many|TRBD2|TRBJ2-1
TGTGCCAGCAGCCAAGAACCTAGCGGCTTATACAATGAGCAGTTCTTC
CASSQEPSGLYNEQFF
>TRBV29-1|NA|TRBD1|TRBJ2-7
TGCAGCGGCAGCCCGGGACAGGGCTACGAGCAGTACTTC
CSGSPGQGYEQYF
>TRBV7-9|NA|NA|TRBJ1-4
TGTGCCAGCAGCTTAGAACATAACGAAAAACTGTTTTTT
CASSLEHNEKLFF
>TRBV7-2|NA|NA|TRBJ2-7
TGTGCCAGCGCTTGGGCTAGCGCCGAGCAGTACTTC
CASAWASAEQYF
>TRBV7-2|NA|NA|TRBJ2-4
TGTGCCAGCAGCCCCAGCCCCGGGGAGGTCATTCAGTACTTC
CASSPSPGEVIQYF
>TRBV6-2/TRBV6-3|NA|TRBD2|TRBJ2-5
TGTGCCAGCAGTTACGGTAGCGGGGGCGGTCAGACCCAGTACTTC
CASSYGSGGGQTQYF
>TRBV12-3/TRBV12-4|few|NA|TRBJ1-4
TGTGCCAGCAGTCTCCGACAGGACGGGGACGAAAAACTGTTTTTT
CASSLRQDGDEKLFF
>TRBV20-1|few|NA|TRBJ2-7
TGCAGTGCTAGAAAAGACAGCTTACAGTACTTC
CSARKDSLQYF
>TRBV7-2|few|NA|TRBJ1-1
TGTGCCAGCAGCCCAGGAAGGGGCCACTACATGAACACTGAAGCTTTCTTT
CASSPGRGHYMNTEAFF
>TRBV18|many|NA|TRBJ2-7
TGTGCCAGCTCACCGGGACCCTCCTACGAGCAGTACTTC
CASSPGPSYEQYF
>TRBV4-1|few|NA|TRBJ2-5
TGCGCCAGCAGCCAATCCCGGTCCGAGACCCAGTACTTC
CASSQSRSETQYF
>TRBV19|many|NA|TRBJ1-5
TGTGCCAGTAGTCTGCAACAGAATAGCAATCAGCCCCAGCATTTT
CASSLQQNSNQPQHF
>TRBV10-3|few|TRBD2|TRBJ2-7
TGTGCCATCAGGGCCATGGGGGGGAGCTCCTACGAGCAGTACTTC
CAIRAMGGSSYEQYF
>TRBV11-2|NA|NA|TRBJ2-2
TGTGCCAGCAGCTTAGATCGCACCGGGGAGCTGTTTTTT
CASSLDRTGELFF
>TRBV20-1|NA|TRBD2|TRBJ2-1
TGCAGTGCTAGCGAACCGGCCCTGGGACTAGCGGCAAATGAGCAGTTCTTC
CSASEPALGLAANEQFF
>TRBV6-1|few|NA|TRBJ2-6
TGTGCCAGCACGGAGAATGGGGCCAACGTCCTGACTTTC
CASTENGANVLTF
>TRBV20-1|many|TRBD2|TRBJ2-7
TGCAGTGCTAGAGAACTAGCGGGAGGATCCTACGAGCAGTACTTC
CSARELAGGSYEQYF
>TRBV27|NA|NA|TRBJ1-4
TGTGCCAGCAGTTTCCCTTCGGAGAATGAAAAACTGTTTTTT
CASSFPSENEKLFF
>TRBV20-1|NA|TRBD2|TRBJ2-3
TGCAGCGCCCCGGGGGGTAGCACAGATACGCAGTATTTT
CSAPGGSTDTQYF
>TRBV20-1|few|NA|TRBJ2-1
TGCAGTGCTCCCTCGGGGGTAGCGGTTGACAATGAGCAGTTCTTC
CSAPSGVAVDNEQFF
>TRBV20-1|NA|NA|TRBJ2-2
TGCAGTGCTAGAAAAAACCGGGGGTACACCGGGGAGCTGTTTTTT
CSARKNRGYTGELFF
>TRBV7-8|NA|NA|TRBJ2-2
TGTGCCAGCAGCTCGTCCCAGGGACGAACCCGGGAGCTGTTTTTT
CASSSSQGRTRELFF
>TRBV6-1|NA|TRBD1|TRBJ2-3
TGTGCCAGCAGTGTTCGGGACAGGGGAGATACGCAGTATTTT
CASSVRDRGDTQYF
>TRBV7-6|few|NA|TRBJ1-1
TGTGCCAGCAGCGGATCCAGGGTAACTGAAGCTTTCTTT
CASSGSRVTEAFF
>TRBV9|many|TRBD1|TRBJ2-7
TGTGCCAGCAGCCTACGACAGGGGGGGACCTACGAGCAGTACTTC
CASSLRQGGTYEQYF
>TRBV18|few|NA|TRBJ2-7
TGTGCCAGCTCACCAGCAGGGTCAGCGCTCTACGAGCAGTACTTC
CASSPAGSALYEQYF
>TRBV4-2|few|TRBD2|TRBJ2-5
TGTGCCAGCAGCCGGGCGTTGTCGGGACTAGCGGGAAGAAACCAAGAGACCCAGTACTTC
CASSRALSGLAGRNQETQYF
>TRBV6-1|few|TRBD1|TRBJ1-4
TGTGCCAGCAGAGCAGGGGGGGCTAATGAAAAACTGTTTTTT
CASRAGGANEKLFF
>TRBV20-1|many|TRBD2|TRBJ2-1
TGCAGTGCTCCCCGGACTAGCACCTACAATGAGCAGTTCTTC
CSAPRTSTYNEQFF
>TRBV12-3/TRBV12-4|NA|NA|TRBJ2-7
TGTGCCAGCAGTTTCACGGGCGGGTTCTCCTACGAGCCGTACTTC
CASSFTGGFSYEPYF
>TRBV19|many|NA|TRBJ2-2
TGTGCCAGTAGTCCCGCAGGGAGAGGCACCGGGGAGCTGTTTTTT
CASSPAGRGTGELFF
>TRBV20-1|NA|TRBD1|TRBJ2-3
TGCAGTGTCGGTCAGGGGGCGACAGATACGCAGTATTTT
CSVGQGATDTQYF
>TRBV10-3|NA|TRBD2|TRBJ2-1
TGTGCCATCAGTGAGTCAGTGACTAGCGGGAATAATGAGCAGTTCTTC
CAISESVTSGNNEQFF
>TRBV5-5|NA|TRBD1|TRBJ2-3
TGTGCCAGCAGCTTAAAGACAGGGGGCACAGATACGCAGTATTTT
CASSLKTGGTDTQYF
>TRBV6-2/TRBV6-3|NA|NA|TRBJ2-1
TGTGCCAGCAGTTATTCCCTCCAGGTCCACAATGAGCAGTTCTTC
CASSYSLQVHNEQFF
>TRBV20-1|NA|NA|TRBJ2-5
TGCAGTGCTAGAGATGTGGGGGGCCGAGGGGAGACCCAGTACTTC
CSARDVGGRGETQYF